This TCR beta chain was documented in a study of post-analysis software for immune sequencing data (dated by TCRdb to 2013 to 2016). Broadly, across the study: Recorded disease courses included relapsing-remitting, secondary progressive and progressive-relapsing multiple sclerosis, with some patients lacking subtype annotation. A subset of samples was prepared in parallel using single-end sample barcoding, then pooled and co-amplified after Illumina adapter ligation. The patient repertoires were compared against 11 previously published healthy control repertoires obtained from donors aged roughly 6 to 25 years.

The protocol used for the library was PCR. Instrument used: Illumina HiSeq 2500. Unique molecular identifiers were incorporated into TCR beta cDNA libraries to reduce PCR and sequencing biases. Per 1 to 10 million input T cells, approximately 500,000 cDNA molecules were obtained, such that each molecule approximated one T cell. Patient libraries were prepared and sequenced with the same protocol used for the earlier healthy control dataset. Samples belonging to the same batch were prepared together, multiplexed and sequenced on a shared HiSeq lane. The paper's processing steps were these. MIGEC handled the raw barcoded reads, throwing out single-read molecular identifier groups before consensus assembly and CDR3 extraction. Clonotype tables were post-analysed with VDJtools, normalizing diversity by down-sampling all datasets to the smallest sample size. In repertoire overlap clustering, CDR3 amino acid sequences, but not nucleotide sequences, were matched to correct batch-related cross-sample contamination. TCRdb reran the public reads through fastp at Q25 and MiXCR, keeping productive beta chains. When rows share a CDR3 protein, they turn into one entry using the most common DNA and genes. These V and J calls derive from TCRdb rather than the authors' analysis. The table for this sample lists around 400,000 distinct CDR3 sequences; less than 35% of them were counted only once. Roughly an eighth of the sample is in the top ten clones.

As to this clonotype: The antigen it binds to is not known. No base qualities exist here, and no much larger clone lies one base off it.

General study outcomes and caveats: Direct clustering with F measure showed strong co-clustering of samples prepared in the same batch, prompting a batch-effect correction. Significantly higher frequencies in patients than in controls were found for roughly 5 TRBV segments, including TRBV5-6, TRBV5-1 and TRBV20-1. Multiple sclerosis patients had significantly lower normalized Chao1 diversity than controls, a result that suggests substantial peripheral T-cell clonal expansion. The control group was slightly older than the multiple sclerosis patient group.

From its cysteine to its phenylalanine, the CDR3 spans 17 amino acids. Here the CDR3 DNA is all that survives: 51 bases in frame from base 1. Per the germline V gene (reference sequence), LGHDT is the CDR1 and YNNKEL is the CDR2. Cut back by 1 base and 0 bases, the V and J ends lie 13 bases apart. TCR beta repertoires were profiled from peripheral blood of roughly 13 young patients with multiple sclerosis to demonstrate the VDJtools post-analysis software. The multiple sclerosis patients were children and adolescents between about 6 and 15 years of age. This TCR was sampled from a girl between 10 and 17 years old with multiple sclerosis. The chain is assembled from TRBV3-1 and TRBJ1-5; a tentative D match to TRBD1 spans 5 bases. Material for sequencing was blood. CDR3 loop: CASSQGDGDHSNQPQHF. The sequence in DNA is TGTGCCAGCAGCCAAGGGGACGGAGATCATAGCAATCAGCCCCAGCATTTT. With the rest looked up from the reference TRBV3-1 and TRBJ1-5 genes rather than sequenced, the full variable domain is DTAVSQTPKYLVTQMGNDKSIKCEQNLGHDTMYWYKQDSKKFLKIMFSYNNKELIINETVPNRFSPKSPDKAHLNLHINSLELGDSAVYFCASSQGDGDHSNQPQHFGDGTRLSIL.